This T cell receptor (beta chain) was recorded in a study of beta chain features in type 1 diabetes. Whole-study results and caveats: All four CD4+ subsets of Type 1 diabetes patients contained TCRB CDR3s that were moderately but significantly shorter.

The CDR3 extends over 14 amino acids. The study reverse transcribed the entire isolated RNA, so it sequenced expressed TCRB transcripts. Here immunoSEQ multiplex PCR was the method, and the copy in TCRdb shows in-frame clones only, minus some. The sample lists 600,000 to 700,000 clones, about an eighth occurring once. Remarks on this clone: Its target is unknown.

V and J are TRBV21-1 and TRBJ2-7; the D call of TRBD1 is as the table states it, not checked on the DNA. TRBV21-1 is annotated as a pseudogene. Specimen: naive CD4+ T cells from blood. The clonotype originates from a man younger than 35 with type 1 diabetes. The CDR3 loop is CASGPRMPPYEQYF. The CDR3 nucleotides read TGTGCCAGCGGGCCCCGAATGCCACCATACGAGCAGTACTTC.